These 7 T cell receptor beta chains were sequenced from one sample in a study of molecular identifiers for immune sequencing clone quantification. TCRdb used MiXCR to reprocess the PCR reads, holding one entry per CDR3 protein. The sample lists over 550,000 distinct CDR3 sequences, 25% occurring once. Sequenced: naive CD8+ T cells from blood, with Jurkat cell RNA spiked in. Subset reported: FACS-sorted CD8+CD4-CCR7+CD45RA+ naive T cells. These receptors were taken from a human donor in good health. Some libraries in this study had Jurkat cell RNA spiked in.

The chain recombines TRBV2 with TRBJ2-5; D tentatively reads TRBD1 or TRBD2 (5 bases each). The V end lost 3 bases, the J end lost 5 bases, and 16 bases lay between the germline ends. This CDR3 has 15 residues. The germline V gene has CDR1 SNHLY and CDR2 FYNNEI. The CDR3 loop is CASSERAPWGETQYF. The CDR3 coding sequence is TGTGCCAGCAGTGAGCGGGCTCCTTGGGGGGAGACCCAGTACTTC.

This clonotype was detected a few times. The chain joins TRBV19 to TRBJ1-1, with unresolved D. The CDR3 runs 15 residues. Trimming took 7 bases from V and 0 from J, leaving 15 bases between them. Germline CDR1 and CDR2: LNHDA and SQIVND (reference sequence). This CDR3 is CASTNEPEMNTEAFF. For the CDR3, the DNA is TGTGCCAGTACTAACGAACCGGAGATGAACACTGAAGCTTTCTTT.

CDR3 sequence reads: CSANREYNEQFF. DNA for the CDR3: TGCAGTGCTAACAGGGAGTACAATGAGCAGTTCTTC. The chain recombines TRBV20-1 with TRBJ2-1; a possible D gene is TRBD1 (6 bases). V gave up 4 bases and J gave up 4 bases, with 8 bases separating them. CDR1 is DFQATT and CDR2 is SNEGSKA in the germline V gene (reference sequence). The CDR3 loop spans 12 amino acids.

In its sample, this clonotype was seen many times. The CDR3 DNA reads as TGTGCCAGCAGCGCCTTCCGAGGACAGACCTACGAGCAGTACTTC. This codes for CASSAFRGQTYEQYF. The gene calls are TRBV6-1 and TRBJ2-7; D is possibly TRBD1 (6 bases). CDR1 MNHNS and CDR2 SASEGT come from the germline V gene. Trimming left V 6 bases short and J 2 bases short, with 17 bases between. The CDR3 consists of 15 residues.

In this sample, this clonotype turned up a few times. The V gene is TRBV20-1, the J gene TRBJ1-2, with D perhaps TRBD1 (5 bases). The CDR3 sequence is 14 residues long. Germline V gives CDR1 DFQATT, CDR2 SNEGSKA (reference sequence). Trimming cost V 2 bases and J 7 bases, with 17 bases left between them. The CDR3 loop is CSARQDTKVGGYTF. The CDR3 nucleotides read TGCAGTGCTAGACAGGACACGAAGGTTGGTGGCTACACCTTC.

This chain connects TRBV5-6 to TRBJ1-4; possible D gene TRBD1, 5 bases. The germline V gene has CDR1 SGHDT and CDR2 YYEEEE. The germline V and J ends were trimmed by 4 bases and 8 bases, with 18 bases remaining between them. CDR3 length equals 15 residues. CDR3 nucleotides: TGTGCCAGCAGCCCCAGTTCAGGGCGTGGGGAAAAACTGTTTTTT. Protein product: CASSPSSGRGEKLFF. The whole variable domain, remainder taken from reference TRBV5-6 and TRBJ1-4, is DAGVTQSPTHLIKTRGQQVTLRCSPKSGHDTVSWYQQALGQGPQFIFQYYEEEERQRGNFPDRFSGHQFPNYSSELNVNALLLGDSALYLCASSPSSGRGEKLFFGSGTQLSVL.

This clonotype has ten or more counts. The V gene is TRBV12-3 or TRBV12-4, the J gene TRBJ1-1; D not resolved. The CDR3 sequence is 15 residues long. V lost 3 bases to trimming and J lost 0 bases, with 11 bases between them. The CDR3 DNA is TGTGCCAGCAGTTTGGGGAGTAACATGAACACTGAAGCTTTCTTT. Amino acids: CASSLGSNMNTEAFF.